These 14 T cell receptor beta chains came from one sample sequenced in a study of early T cells in non-severe SARS-CoV-2 infection. TCRdb re-called the 5' RACE reads through MiXCR, storing one row per CDR3 protein. This sample has 20,000 to 25,000 distinct CDR3 sequences; about 5.2% occur once, and the top ten carry approximately 12%. Sequencing input: whole blood. These receptors all come from an adult who was a healthcare worker with PCR-confirmed SARS-CoV-2 infection or an uninfected control (not recorded which).

This clonotype was seen many times. This chain connects TRBV5-4 to TRBJ2-3; unclear D gene. Germline-derived CDR1 and CDR2 are SGHNT and YYREEE (reference sequence). The V end lost 0 bases, the J end lost 1 base, and 6 bases lay between the germline ends. There are 14 residues in the CDR3. The CDR3 nucleotides are TGTGCCAGCAGCTTGGACACAGGCACAGATACGCAGTATTTT. Amino acids: CASSLDTGTDTQYF.

In this sample, this clonotype turned up many times. V is TRBV7-3 and J is TRBJ2-2, with 7 bases identical to TRBD2. This CDR3 has 16 residues. With 4 bases clipped from V and 1 base from J, the junction kept 6 bases outside the gene matches. Germline lookup yields CDR1 SGHTA and CDR2 FQGTGA. CDR3 in DNA: TGTGCCAGCAGCTGGGGAATAGCGGGGAACACCGGGGAGCTGTTTTTT. It encodes CASSWGIAGNTGELFF.

The table lists this clonotype with many counts. The chain uses TRBV6-2 or TRBV6-3 and TRBJ2-1; perhaps TRBD2 as D (6 bases). The CDR3 is 13 residues long. Germline V gives CDR1 MNHEY, CDR2 SVGEGT. Trimming stripped 7 bases from V and 5 bases from J, with 12 bases between. DNA of the CDR3: TGTGCCAGCAAAATACTAGCCCACAATGAGCAGTTCTTC. Protein product: CASKILAHNEQFF.

This chain uses TRBV4-3 with TRBJ2-7; 10 bases match TRBD1. The junction had 9 bases not matched to a gene; V was cut back by 1 base and J by 6 bases. Germline lookup yields CDR1 LGHNA and CDR2 YSLEER. The CDR3 is 16 amino acids. CDR3: CASSQGYGTGVSEQYF. The CDR3 DNA follows: TGCGCCAGCAGCCAAGGCTACGGGACAGGGGTCTCCGAGCAGTACTTC.

Points on this clonotype: An end of the junction does not agree with germline; a read error may underlie this. The V and J genes are TRBV28 and TRBJ2-2; D may correspond to TRBD1 or TRBD2 (5 bases each). The CDR3 is 16 amino acids. Germline V CDR1 and CDR2: MDHEN, SYDVKM. The DNA of the CDR3 is TGTGCCAGCAGGAAGGGGCCCGGACTGTACACCGAGGAGCTGTTTTTT. Its translation: CASRKGPGLYTEELFF.

This rearrangement joins TRBV6-1 to TRBJ1-2; 8 bases are shared with TRBD1. Germline assignment: CDR1 MNHNS and CDR2 SASEGT. This CDR3 is built from 13 residues. Trimming removed 8 bases from V and 6 bases from J; junction bases left unmatched: 8. The CDR3 DNA is TGTGCCAGCGAGACAGGGGATGGCCATGGCTACACCTTC. This encodes CASETGDGHGYTF.

This clonotype was seen many times. The chain uses TRBV18 and TRBJ1-1, with D possibly matching TRBD1 (5 bases). This CDR3 region has 15 residues. V was trimmed by 0 bases and J by 6 bases, leaving 14 bases between them. The germline CDR1 and CDR2 sequences are KGHSH and LQKENI. The CDR3 sequence is CASSPPAGRGAEAFF. The DNA of the CDR3 is TGTGCCAGCTCACCACCGGCAGGGAGAGGTGCTGAAGCTTTCTTT.

V is TRBV7-9 and J is TRBJ2-5; D might be TRBD1 (5 bases). The germline V and J ends were trimmed by 4 bases and 0 bases, with 12 bases remaining between them. The CDR3 loop spans 15 amino acids. CDR1 and CDR2 from the germline V gene are SEHNR and FQNEAQ (reference sequence). DNA of the CDR3: TGTGCCAGCAGCTCATCCAGGGTCTACCAAGAGACCCAGTACTTC. Amino acids: CASSSSRVYQETQYF.

Judged by abundance, this clonotype is medium-sized. This chain joins TRBV25-1 and TRBJ2-2; 8 positions match TRBD1. The trim removed 1 base at V and 5 bases at J, leaving 18 bases unmatched. Germline loops: CDR1 MGHDK, CDR2 SYGVNS. This CDR3 has 20 residues. The DNA for the CDR3 is TGTGCCAGCAGTGAATTCGGGTCTAGGAAGACAGGGGAGTTGACCGGGGAGCTGTTTTTT. Amino acids: CASSEFGSRKTGELTGELFF.

This clonotype was observed at least ten times. This chain uses TRBV4-3 with TRBJ2-2, with D hard to call. The length of the CDR3 is 18 residues. Deletions cut 0 bases from V and 0 bases from J, with 14 bases between. The germline CDR1 and CDR2 sequences are LGHNA and YSLEER. This CDR3 reads CASSQDGGAWANTGELFF. The CDR3 DNA follows: TGCGCCAGCAGCCAAGATGGCGGTGCATGGGCGAACACCGGGGAGCTGTTTTTT.

J is TRBJ1-2 and V is TRBV4-3; unclear D gene. V lost 0 bases and J 1 base, leaving 9 bases between the germline ends. CDR3 length: 15 residues. Germline values: CDR1 LGHNA, CDR2 YSLEER. CDR3 DNA: TGCGCCAGCAGCCAAGATCTGGCCGGTAACTATGGCTACACCTTC. Residues: CASSQDLAGNYGYTF.

This clonotype was observed many times. The V gene is TRBV7-2, the J gene TRBJ1-4, with 7 bases fitting TRBD1. V trimming: 5 bases; J trimming: 8 bases; junction bases outside the gene matches: 14. The CDR3 loop spans 16 amino acids. Germline V gives CDR1 SGHTA, CDR2 FQGNSA. The CDR3, as DNA: TGTGCCAGCAGCATGACTTTGACAGGGCAAGGGGAAAAACTGTTTTTT. Translation gives CASSMTLTGQGEKLFF.

The table lists this clonotype with many counts. The chain combines TRBV20-1 with TRBJ2-3; D unclear. The V gene's germline CDR1 is DFQATT and CDR2 SNEGSKA (reference sequence). V dropped 1 base and J dropped 3 bases, with 11 bases sitting between them. CDR3 size: 14 residues. The CDR3 region is CSARVSRTTDTQYF. CDR3 bases: TGCAGTGCTAGAGTCTCCCGCACAACAGATACGCAGTATTTT.

By its share, this clonotype is medium-sized (0.01 to 0.1%). This CDR3 is CSAHRGLAGDNEQFF. The CDR3 DNA sequence: TGCAGCGCACACAGGGGACTAGCGGGAGACAATGAGCAGTTCTTC. The chain has TRBV29-1 and TRBJ2-1; 14 nucleotides align to TRBD2. Germline CDR1 and CDR2: SQVTM and ANQGSEA. The CDR3 totals 15 residues. V shed 7 bases, J shed 5 bases, and the junction held 7 bases outside the gene matches.